This TCR beta chain was sequenced for a study of T cells in Graves' hyperthyroidism and ophthalmopathy. This clonotype has at least ten counts. V lost 3 bases and J 4 bases, leaving 9 bases between the germline ends. The CDR3 sequence is 12 residues long. CDR1 and CDR2 (germline): SQVTM, ANQGSEA. What was amplified from RNA transcripts were TCR beta CDR3 regions. HTBI primers were employed in a first-round RT-PCR of the TCR CDR3. Via MiXCR, TCRdb re-called the multiplex PCR reads, giving one row per CDR3 protein. The sample has 450,000 to 550,000 distinct CDR3 sequences; around 22% are singletons. The sample was blood. The J gene is TRBJ1-1, the V gene TRBV29-1; D is unclear. This clonotype originated in a woman aged 25 to 45 with Graves' ophthalmopathy. For the CDR3, the DNA is TGCAGCGTTGAGGGCCTATCCACTGAAGCTTTCTTT. Translation: CSVEGLSTEAFF.